This TCR beta chain is drawn from a study of blood T cell repertoires in COVID-19. Study context: Sites in the United States, Italy and Spain provided acute and convalescent COVID-19 samples.

Data came from immunoSEQ multiplex PCR; TCRdb stores just in-frame clones and leaves some out. The table shows over 350,000 clones, with about 89% occurring only once. The study drew participants aged about 18 to 89 years from 20 to 30 US areas. Allocation to cohorts depended on clinical history reported by the participants. Before they entered the study, exposed participants had met a COVID-19 case within 2 weeks. The sequence came from a woman aged 40 to 50 who had been exposed to COVID-19. The sample comprised PBMCs or T cells enriched from blood (not recorded which).

For the CDR3, the DNA is TGTGCCAGCAGCTTCCAGGACAGGGCGGGAGCTTTCTTT. Protein sequence: CASSFQDRAGAFF. J is TRBJ1-1 and V is TRBV11-2, with 8 bases fitting TRBD1. With 3 bases clipped from V and 10 bases from J, the junction kept 7 bases outside the gene matches. The CDR3 spans 13 residues. Germline V gene lookup returns CDR1 SGHAT and CDR2 FQNNGV. The full variable domain, its missing parts supplied by reference TRBV11-2 and TRBJ1-1, is EAGVAQSPRYKIIEKRQSVAFWCNPISGHATLYWYQQILGQGPKLLIQFQNNGVVDDSQLPKDRFSAERLKGVDSTLKIQPAKLEDSAVYLCASSFQDRAGAFFGQGTRLTVV.